These 27 T cell receptor beta chains were sequenced from one sample in a study of control samples from healthy donors and cancer patients. This table comes from immunoSEQ multiplex PCR, and its TCRdb copy is limited to in-frame clones, with some not included. The sample yields fewer than 100,000 clones, roughly 86% seen once. Sequenced material: blood. The receptors were gathered from a man between 60 and 70 years old in good health.

V is TRBV2 and J is TRBJ1-4; D gene ambiguous. Germline V CDR1 and CDR2: SNHLY, FYNNEI. The CDR3 covers 12 residues. V was shortened by 7 bases and J by 7 bases, with 10 bases between the two germline ends. The CDR3 protein is CASKGAGEKLFF. The CDR3 region has the DNA TGTGCCAGCAAGGGCGCAGGTGAAAAACTGTTTTTT.

This clone was recorded once. V usage is TRBV27 and J usage is TRBJ2-6; D perhaps matches TRBD2 (6 bases). Between the trimmed V and J ends, which lost 3 bases and 0 bases, there was a span of 12 bases. The germline CDR1 and CDR2 sequences are MNHEY and SMNVEV (reference sequence). The CDR3 is 17 amino acids. The CDR3 region is CASSFYRGSSGANVLTF. In DNA form, the CDR3 reads TGTGCCAGCAGTTTTTACCGGGGGAGCTCTGGGGCCAACGTCCTGACTTTC.

This clone has a handful of counts. The chain is built from TRBV24-1 and TRBJ2-5; D uncertain. CDR1 is KGHDR and CDR2 is SFDVKD in the germline V gene. V was trimmed by 3 bases and J by 1 base, leaving 11 bases between them. CDR3 length: 15 amino acids. In DNA form, the CDR3 reads TGTGCCACCAGTGATGAACACCAATCCCAAGAGACCCAGTACTTC. Translated: CATSDEHQSQETQYF.

The chain links TRBV12-3 or TRBV12-4 to TRBJ1-2; TRBD1 matches at 9 bases. This CDR3 has 13 amino acids. V dropped 5 bases and J dropped 4; count of bases not matched to a gene: 2. CDR3 nucleotide sequence: TGTGCCAGCAGTCCGGGACAGGGCTATGGCTACACCTTC. It is translated as CASSPGQGYGYTF.

The rearrangement links TRBV6-4 to TRBJ1-1; tentatively, D is TRBD1 (5 bases). V lost 6 bases, J lost 1 base, and 9 bases lay in between. Germline CDR1 is MRHNA and CDR2 is SNTAGT. This CDR3 is 13 amino acids long. DNA for the CDR3: TGTGCCAGCAGCGGGGGAAGGAACACTGAAGCTTTCTTT. It codes for CASSGGRNTEAFF.

This clone was seen just once. The V gene is TRBV4-1, the J gene TRBJ1-2, with 8 nucleotides matching TRBD1. The CDR3 is 18 amino acids. Trimming removed 1 base from V and 0 bases from J; junction bases left unmatched: 10. Germline CDR1 and CDR2: MGHRA and YSYEKL. In DNA, the CDR3 is TGCGCCAGCAGCCAAGGTGGTACAGGGGGGATTCCTAACTATGGCTACACCTTC. Encoded protein: CASSQGGTGGIPNYGYTF.

The rearrangement uses TRBV10-3 and TRBJ1-3; D unclear. This CDR3 region has 12 residues. Germline CDR1 is ENHRY and CDR2 is SYGVKD. Trimming shortened V by 8 bases and J by 3 bases, and 8 bases separated the two germline ends. CDR3 nucleotide sequence: TGTGCCATCGGGCCAGGTGGAAACACCATATATTTT. Translating it yields CAIGPGGNTIYF.

In this sample, this clone turned up once. This rearrangement joins TRBV28 to TRBJ1-5; TRBD1 matches at 7 bases. Germline V gives CDR1 MDHEN, CDR2 SYDVKM. The CDR3 has 16 residues. The J segment lost 0 bases and the V segment lost 6 bases, leaving 8 bases of the junction unmatched. The CDR3 coding sequence is TGTGCCAGCAGCAATTACGGGACAGCTAGCAATCAGCCCCAGCATTTT. Translated: CASSNYGTASNQPQHF. Filled out from reference TRBV28 and TRBJ1-5, the complete variable domain reads DVKVTQSSRYLVKRTGEKVFLECVQDMDHENMFWYRQDPGLGLRLIYFSYDVKMKEKGDIPEGYSVSREKKERFSLILESASTNQTSMYLCASSNYGTASNQPQHFGDGTRLSIL.

V usage is TRBV30 and J usage is TRBJ1-2; D ambiguous. Germline CDR1 reads GTSNPN; CDR2 reads SVGIG (reference sequence). This CDR3 is built from 13 residues. Trimming pared 0 bases from V and 2 bases from J, leaving 7 bases between. CDR3 region: CAWSVGRNYGYTF. The CDR3 DNA reads TGTGCCTGGAGTGTAGGACGGAACTATGGCTACACCTTC.

A single count supports this clone. The chain's CDR3 is CASSQSQGNTEAFF. CDR3 nucleotides: TGCGCCAGCAGCCAATCGCAGGGGAACACTGAAGCTTTCTTT. The gene calls are TRBV4-1 and TRBJ1-1; perhaps TRBD1 as D (5 bases). The CDR3 runs to 14 residues. V was trimmed by 2 bases and J by 1 base, leaving 8 bases between them. Germline-derived CDR1 and CDR2 are MGHRA and YSYEKL.

The rearrangement joins TRBV5-6 to TRBJ1-4; 10 nucleotides line up with TRBD1. CDR3 length equals 15 residues. V lost 6 bases and J lost 5; bases outside the gene matches: 7. Germline V lookup: CDR1 SGHDT, CDR2 YYEEEE. CDR3: CASKQRTGGNEKLFF. Written as DNA, the CDR3 is TGTGCCAGCAAACAACGGACAGGGGGGAATGAAAAACTGTTTTTT.

This rearrangement joins TRBV9 to TRBJ1-2; D is ambiguous. The CDR3 spans 12 residues. Germline CDR1 and CDR2: SGDLS and YYNGEE. V was pared by 4 bases and J by 4 bases, with 8 bases between. CDR3 loop: CASSPPPYGYTF. CDR3 nucleotides: TGTGCCAGCAGCCCCCCGCCCTATGGCTACACCTTC.

The chain joins TRBV5-5 to TRBJ1-1; D possibly corresponds to TRBD1 (6 bases). CDR3 length equals 13 residues. Germline V gene data show CDR1 as SGHKS and CDR2 as YYEKEE (reference sequence). With 4 bases removed from V and 7 bases from J, the gap between germline ends came to 14 bases. The CDR3 nucleotides are TGTGCCAGCAGCCTAGGGGACAAGGGTGAAGCTTTCTTT. Translation gives CASSLGDKGEAFF.

The rearrangement joins TRBV10-3 to TRBJ1-2; unclear D gene. The germline V gene has CDR1 ENHRY and CDR2 SYGVKD. This CDR3 has 14 amino acids. Trimming took 3 bases from V and 0 from J, leaving 8 bases between them. The CDR3 here is CAISDPGTNYGYTF. CDR3 in DNA: TGTGCCATCAGTGACCCGGGGACTAACTATGGCTACACCTTC.

This rearrangement joins TRBV6-1 to TRBJ2-1; TRBD2 aligns across 13 bases. Germline CDR1 is MNHNS and CDR2 is SASEGT. V was pared by 2 bases and J by 6 bases, with 1 base of the junction left unmatched. The CDR3 is 15 residues long. The CDR3 here is CASSEWTSGSNEQFF. CDR3 DNA sequence: TGTGCCAGCAGTGAATGGACTAGCGGGAGCAATGAGCAGTTCTTC.

The V call is TRBV18, the J call TRBJ1-2; D unclear. The CDR3 has 15 amino acids. V lost 1 base and J 4 bases, leaving 13 bases between the germline ends. Germline assignment: CDR1 KGHSH and CDR2 LQKENI. The CDR3 nucleotides are TGTGCCAGCTCACCACGCGCTTCCATATCCTATGGCTACACCTTC. This codes for CASSPRASISYGYTF.

This clone showed up just once. The chain employs TRBV19 and TRBJ1-4; 9 nucleotides match TRBD1. Trimming took 10 bases from V and 4 from J; bases not matched to a gene: 7. Germline CDR1 reads LNHDA; CDR2 reads SQIVND (reference sequence). The CDR3 length is 14 residues. The CDR3 bases are TGTGCCACTTGCCGGGGACAGGGTAATGAAAAACTGTTTTTT. Translation: CATCRGQGNEKLFF.

In DNA, the CDR3 is TGTGCCAGCAGCGTGCGGCAGGATAGCACAGATACGCAGTATTTT. It yields the protein CASSVRQDSTDTQYF. The rearrangement joins TRBV9 to TRBJ2-3, with D hard to call. The ends were cut back, 2 bases at V and 0 bases at J, with 10 bases in the middle. The CDR3 has 15 amino acids. Germline assignment: CDR1 SGDLS and CDR2 YYNGEE.

V and J are TRBV5-1 and TRBJ1-6, with 10 nucleotides matching TRBD1. Germline lookup yields CDR1 SGHRS and CDR2 YFSETQ. The junction had 2 bases not matched to a gene; V was cut back by 0 bases and J by 8 bases. The CDR3 consists of 15 residues. CDR3 amino acids: CASSLAGQGYSPLHF. CDR3 nucleotide sequence: TGCGCCAGCAGCTTGGCGGGACAGGGGTATTCACCCCTCCACTTT.

The chain uses TRBV30 and TRBJ1-4, with 9 bases fitting TRBD1. V was clipped by 2 bases and J by 5 bases; unmatched bases: 3. CDR3 length: 14 residues. The germline CDR1 and CDR2 sequences are GTSNPN and SVGIG (reference sequence). CDR3: CAWSKGQGNEKLFF. CDR3 bases: TGTGCCTGGAGTAAGGGACAGGGAAATGAAAAACTGTTTTTT. Together with reference TRBV30 and TRBJ1-4, the CDR3 gives the full variable domain: SQTIHQWPATLVQPVGSPLSLECTVEGTSNPNLYWYRQAAGRGLQLLFYSVGIGQISSEVPQNLSASRPQDRQFILSSKKLLLSDSGFYLCAWSKGQGNEKLFFGSGTQLSVL.

The chain is built from TRBV18 and TRBJ2-2; no clear D gene. The CDR3 covers 14 residues. Between the trimmed V and J ends, which lost 3 bases and 8 bases, there was a span of 13 bases. From germline, CDR1 is KGHSH and CDR2 LQKENI. The CDR3 DNA sequence: TGTGCCAGCTCACCCCGATCTTCCGTTGGGGAGCTGTTTTTT. Its protein product is CASSPRSSVGELFF.

This chain connects TRBV6-4 to TRBJ2-7; TRBD1 matches 7 bases. Germline CDR1 MRHNA, CDR2 SNTAGT. The V and J ends lost 0 bases and 8 bases, in that order; junction bases with no gene match: 4. This CDR3 has 13 residues. CDR3 region: CASSDSEGAKQYF. The CDR3 DNA reads as TGTGCCAGCAGTGACTCAGAGGGGGCGAAGCAGTACTTC.

The gene calls are TRBV7-9 and TRBJ2-7; no clear D. V lost 5 bases and J 0 bases, leaving 14 bases between the germline ends. Germline V CDR1 and CDR2: SEHNR, FQNEAQ (reference sequence). This CDR3 has 15 residues. CDR3 in amino acids: CASSPSGSSSYEQYF. The DNA for the CDR3 is TGTGCCAGCAGCCCAAGTGGGTCTAGCTCCTACGAGCAGTACTTC.

This chain joins TRBV5-5 and TRBJ1-2; 7 nucleotides align to TRBD1. The ends lost 2 bases at V and 4 bases at J; junction bases unmatched: 8. CDR1 and CDR2 (germline): SGHKS, YYEKEE (reference sequence). CDR3 length: 15 amino acids. For the CDR3, the DNA is TGTGCCAGCAGCTTATGGCAGGGGGTGTCCTATGGCTACACCTTC. Amino acid sequence: CASSLWQGVSYGYTF.

The V call is TRBV4-2, the J call TRBJ2-7; 9 bases are shared with TRBD2. CDR3 size: 16 residues. Germline CDR1 LGHNA, CDR2 YNFKEQ. V gave up 0 bases and J gave up 0 bases; unmatched junction bases: 3. This chain's CDR3 is CASSQDMTSGSYEQYF. DNA of the CDR3: TGTGCCAGCAGCCAAGATATGACTAGCGGCTCCTACGAGCAGTACTTC.

V usage is TRBV4-2 and J usage is TRBJ2-7; 9 positions match TRBD2. The CDR3 loop spans 23 amino acids. Germline-derived CDR1 and CDR2 are LGHNA and YNFKEQ. V was pared by 3 bases and J by 4 bases, with 31 bases of the junction left unmatched. DNA for the CDR3: TGTGCCAGCAGCCACCCTTCGTATATCATCGGACCCCACCCAGCTAGCGGGGATTACGAGCAGTACTTC. Translation: CASSHPSYIIGPHPASGDYEQYF.

Only one count was recorded for this clone. The genes are TRBV27 and TRBJ2-7; D gene uncertain. Germline V gene sequence: CDR1 MNHEY, CDR2 SMNVEV (reference sequence). V lost 6 bases and J 4 bases, leaving 10 bases between the germline ends. The CDR3 length is 12 residues. CDR3 residues: CASSPNGYEQYF. CDR3 DNA sequence: TGTGCCAGCAGCCCCAACGGGTACGAGCAGTACTTC.